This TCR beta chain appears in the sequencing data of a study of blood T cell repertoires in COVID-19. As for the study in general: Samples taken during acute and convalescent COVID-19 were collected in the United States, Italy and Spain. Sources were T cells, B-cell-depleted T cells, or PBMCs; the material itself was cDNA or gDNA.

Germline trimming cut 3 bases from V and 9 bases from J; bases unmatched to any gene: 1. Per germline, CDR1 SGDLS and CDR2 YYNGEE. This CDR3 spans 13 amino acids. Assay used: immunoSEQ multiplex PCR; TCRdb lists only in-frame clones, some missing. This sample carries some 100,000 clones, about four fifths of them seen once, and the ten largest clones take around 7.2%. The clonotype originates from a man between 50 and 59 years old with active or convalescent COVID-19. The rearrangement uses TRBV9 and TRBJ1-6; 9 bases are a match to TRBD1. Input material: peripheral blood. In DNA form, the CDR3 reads TGTGCCAGCAGCGCACAGGGGGCTTCACCCCTCCACTTT. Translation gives CASSAQGASPLHF.